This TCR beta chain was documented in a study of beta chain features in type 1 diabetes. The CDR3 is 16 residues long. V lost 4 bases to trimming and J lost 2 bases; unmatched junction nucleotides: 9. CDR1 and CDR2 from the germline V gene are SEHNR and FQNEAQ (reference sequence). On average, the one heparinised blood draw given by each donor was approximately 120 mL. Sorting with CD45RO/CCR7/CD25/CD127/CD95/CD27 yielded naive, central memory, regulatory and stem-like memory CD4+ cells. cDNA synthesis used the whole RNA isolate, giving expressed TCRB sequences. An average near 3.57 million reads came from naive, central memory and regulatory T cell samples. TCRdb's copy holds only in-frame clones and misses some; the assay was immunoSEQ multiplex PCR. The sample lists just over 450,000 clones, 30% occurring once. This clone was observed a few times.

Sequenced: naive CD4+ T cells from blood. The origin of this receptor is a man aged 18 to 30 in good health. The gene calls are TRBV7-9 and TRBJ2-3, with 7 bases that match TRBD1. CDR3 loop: CASSSLRGLATDTQYF. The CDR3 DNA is TGTGCCAGCAGCTCCCTGAGGGGGCTGGCCACAGATACGCAGTATTTT.